These T cell receptor beta chains were read from a single sample in a study of spatial heterogeneity in lung cancer. From the 5' RACE reads, TCRdb called clonotypes with MiXCR, one entry per CDR3 protein. The table has 40,000 to 45,000 distinct CDR3 sequences, roughly 7% seen once. The sequences come from PBMCs, collected at surgery. The source is a female donor with early-stage non-small cell lung cancer. CDR3s include the opening cysteine and the closing phenylalanine or tryptophan. The D gene is left open where the match is weak. Clone size is shown for a subset of rows, as once, few, many or a class of expanded clone.

V gene: TRBV3-1
J gene: TRBJ1-2
clone size: .
D gene: .
CDR3 DNA: TGTGCCAGCAGCCTCCAGGGAAATGGCTACACCTTC
CDR3 protein: CASSLQGNGYTF

V gene: TRBV29-1
J gene: TRBJ1-3
clone size: few
D gene: .
CDR3 DNA: TGCAGCGTTGAGCCCTCGGCAGGGTCTGGAAACACCATATATTTT
CDR3 protein: CSVEPSAGSGNTIYF

V gene: TRBV20-1
J gene: TRBJ2-4
clone size: few
D gene: TRBD2
CDR3 DNA: TGCAGTGCTAGAGATAGCGGGGTATGGGCCAAAAACATTCAGTACTTC
CDR3 protein: CSARDSGVWAKNIQYF

V gene: TRBV9
J gene: TRBJ1-6
clone size: many
D gene: TRBD1
CDR3 DNA: TGTGCCAGCAGCAGAGAAGACAGGGCGGACTATAATTCACCCCTCCACTTT
CDR3 protein: CASSREDRADYNSPLHF

V gene: TRBV29-1
J gene: TRBJ1-5
clone size: many
D gene: .
CDR3 DNA: TGCAGCTTTCAAGGGGCTGGCAATCAGCCCCAGCATTTT
CDR3 protein: CSFQGAGNQPQHF

V gene: TRBV12-3/TRBV12-4
J gene: TRBJ2-3
clone size: few
D gene: TRBD2
CDR3 DNA: TGTGCCAGCAGTTTTAGGCGGGGGGGCCTCGCAGATACGCAGTATTTT
CDR3 protein: CASSFRRGGLADTQYF

V gene: TRBV19
J gene: TRBJ2-2
clone size: .
D gene: TRBD2
CDR3 DNA: TGTGCCAGTATTGCGGGGGGGCCACCCGGGGAGCTGTTTTTT
CDR3 protein: CASIAGGPPGELFF

V gene: TRBV7-3
J gene: TRBJ2-1
clone size: many
D gene: .
CDR3 DNA: TGTGCCAGCAGCTTAACGGTAGGACCCTCCTACAATGAGCAGTTCTTC
CDR3 protein: CASSLTVGPSYNEQFF

V gene: TRBV12-3/TRBV12-4
J gene: TRBJ2-6
clone size: many
D gene: .
CDR3 DNA: TGTGCCAGCAGTCAGAATGGGGCCAACGTCCTGACTTTC
CDR3 protein: CASSQNGANVLTF

V gene: TRBV5-1
J gene: TRBJ2-5
clone size: .
D gene: .
CDR3 DNA: TGCGCCAGCAGCTTGCCCCGGAAGGAGACCCAGTACTTC
CDR3 protein: CASSLPRKETQYF

V gene: TRBV3-1
J gene: TRBJ2-3
clone size: .
D gene: TRBD2
CDR3 DNA: TGTGCCAGCAGCCACGCCCCGGGAGGGGTGGCAGATACGCAGTATTTT
CDR3 protein: CASSHAPGGVADTQYF

V gene: TRBV7-2
J gene: TRBJ2-3
clone size: medium-sized
D gene: .
CDR3 DNA: TGTGCCAGCAGCTTCCATTGGGGGGCCTCTAGCACAGATACGCAGTATTTT
CDR3 protein: CASSFHWGASSTDTQYF

V gene: TRBV9
J gene: TRBJ1-6
clone size: many
D gene: TRBD1
CDR3 DNA: TGTGCCAGCAGCCCGTGGGGACAGCAAGGGGATTCACCCCTCCACTTT
CDR3 protein: CASSPWGQQGDSPLHF

V gene: TRBV6-5
J gene: TRBJ2-5
clone size: many
D gene: .
CDR3 DNA: TGTGCCAGCAGTTACTCGGGGGACTCCATGCAGACCCAGTACTTC
CDR3 protein: CASSYSGDSMQTQYF